This T cell receptor (beta chain) was identified in a study of blood T cell repertoires in COVID-19. Authors' analysis steps: Nucleated cell counts were estimated from reference gene primer amplification. Clones were sequenced by immunoSEQ multiplex PCR, and TCRdb holds only the in-frame ones, with some missing. The DNA was the basis for D and trimming; V, J and clone size are from that table. The repertoire includes under 80,000 clones, roughly 86% of them detected once, and roughly 1% sits in the top ten. CDR1 and CDR2 from the germline V gene are SGHTA and FQGNSA. CDR3 size: 14 residues. Trimming stripped 1 base from V and 0 bases from J, with 7 bases between.

The chain combines TRBV7-2 with TRBJ2-7, with D maybe TRBD2 (5 bases). This TCR derives from a man between 70 and 80 years old with acute or convalescent COVID-19. Sequencing was performed on peripheral blood. The CDR3 loop is CASSLDRDSYEQYF. The CDR3 DNA is TGTGCCAGCAGCTTAGACCGGGACTCCTACGAGCAGTACTTC.